Below are 14 T cell receptor beta chains sequenced from a single sample in a study of blood T cell repertoires in COVID-19. Assay: immunoSEQ multiplex PCR; the TCRdb copy retains only in-frame clones and omits some. Of roughly 330,000 clones in the sample, about 86% were seen once. The sample was peripheral blood. Receptors were obtained from a woman aged 45-59 years with acute or convalescent COVID-19.

The rearrangement links TRBV3-1 (or the pseudogene TRBV3-2) to TRBJ1-1; no reliable D call. The V gene lost 2 bases and the J gene lost 4 bases, with 8 bases spanning the gap. There are 13 residues in the CDR3. The V gene's germline CDR1 is LGHDT and CDR2 YNNKEL (reference sequence). Here the CDR3 reads CASSQPTGTEAFF. CDR3 in DNA: TGTGCCAGCAGCCAACCCACCGGCACTGAAGCTTTCTTT.

In this sample, this clone turned up once. The chain couples TRBV2 to TRBJ2-3; 7 nucleotides agree with TRBD2. The V and J ends lost 3 bases and 1 base, in that order; junction bases with no gene match: 1. The germline V gene encodes CDR1 SNHLY and CDR2 FYNNEI. The CDR3 is 14 residues long. This CDR3 reads CASSEGGGTDTQYF. The CDR3 DNA reads TGTGCCAGCAGTGAGGGGGGGGGCACAGATACGCAGTATTTT. The entire variable domain, with the rest obtained from reference TRBV2 and TRBJ2-3, is as follows: EPEVTQTPSHQVTQMGQEVILRCVPISNHLYFYWYRQILGQKVEFLVSFYNNEISEKSEIFDDQFSVERPDGSNFTLKIRSTKLEDSAMYFCASSEGGGTDTQYFGPGTRLTVL.

V gene TRBV7-7 combines with J gene TRBJ2-2, with 7 bases identical to TRBD2. Germline lookup yields CDR1 SSHAT and CDR2 FNYEAQ (reference sequence). The CDR3 length is 15 residues. The junction had 7 bases not matched to a gene; V was cut back by 7 bases and J by 2 bases. CDR3 loop: CASTPLAANTGELFF. The CDR3 DNA reads TGTGCCAGCACCCCGCTAGCGGCCAACACCGGGGAGCTGTTTTTT.

The CDR3, as DNA: TGTGCCAGCAGTTACTCAGGTGGGCTCGAGCAGTTCTTC. This codes for CASSYSGGLEQFF. The J gene is TRBJ2-1, the V gene TRBV6-5, with D unclear. V was trimmed by 0 bases and J by 10 bases, leaving 10 bases between them. CDR1 is MNHEY and CDR2 is SVGAGI in the germline V gene. The CDR3 extends over 13 amino acids.

The gene calls are TRBV18 and TRBJ2-5, with no clear D. This CDR3 is 13 amino acids long. The V end was cut by 3 bases, the J end by 0 bases, with 5 bases between. Per the germline V gene, CDR1 is KGHSH and CDR2 is LQKENI. The CDR3 coding sequence is TGTGCCAGCTCACCTCGGTACCAAGAGACCCAGTACTTC. Translating gives CASSPRYQETQYF.

The V and J genes are TRBV19 and TRBJ2-2; TRBD2 matches at 7 bases. The CDR3 runs 17 residues. V shed 1 base and J 1 base; nucleotides not matched to a gene: 6. Germline V CDR1 and CDR2: LNHDA, SQIVND (reference sequence). DNA for the CDR3: TGTGCCAGTAGTATAGGCCCAGCGGGATGGAACACCGGGGAGCTGTTTTTT. Its translation: CASSIGPAGWNTGELFF.

As concerns this clone: The sample contains more than one DNA sequence encoding this CDR3. J is TRBJ1-1 and V is TRBV6-2 or TRBV6-3, with D tentatively TRBD1 (6 bases). CDR1 and CDR2 (germline): MNHEY, SVGEGT. The CDR3 has 14 residues. V gave up 5 bases and J gave up 1 base, with 11 bases separating them. The CDR3 DNA reads TGTGCCAGCAGTCCCGGACAGACGAACACTGAAGCTTTCTTT. This codes for CASSPGQTNTEAFF.

There are a few counts of this clone. CDR3 nucleotide sequence: TGTGCCAGCAGTTTATTCAACATGAACACTGAAGCTTTCTTT. It codes for CASSLFNMNTEAFF. The gene calls are TRBV6-5 and TRBJ1-1; D is unresolved. Germline V lookup: CDR1 MNHEY, CDR2 SVGAGI. The CDR3 runs 14 residues. The V end was cut by 4 bases, the J end by 0 bases, with 9 bases between.

The chain carries TRBV11-2 and TRBJ2-5, with D perhaps matching TRBD2 (6 bases). CDR1 is SGHAT and CDR2 is FQNNGV in the germline V gene. The V gene lost 4 bases and the J gene lost 5 bases, with 17 bases spanning the gap. The CDR3 is 15 residues long. The CDR3 nucleotides are TGTGCCAGCAGCTCAGACGGGGGTAAAGTTGAGACCCAGTACTTC. Protein: CASSSDGGKVETQYF.

V gene TRBV19 combines with J gene TRBJ1-5, with D possibly TRBD1 on 5 matching bases. Germline V gene sequence: CDR1 LNHDA, CDR2 SQIVND (reference sequence). The V and J ends lost 5 bases and 0 bases respectively, with 17 bases between them. This CDR3 has 17 residues. CDR3 DNA sequence: TGTGCCAGTAGTCTCTCCCCCAGACAGAATAGCAATCAGCCCCAGCATTTT. As protein: CASSLSPRQNSNQPQHF.

The rearrangement joins TRBV6-6 to TRBJ1-6; 8 bases are a match to TRBD1. Trimming removed 5 bases from V and 7 bases from J; junction bases left unmatched: 16. The CDR3 loop spans 18 amino acids. Germline V lookup: CDR1 MNHNY, CDR2 SVGAGI (reference sequence). CDR3 amino acids: CASSQRGQGQSLNSPLHF. Here the CDR3 DNA reads TGTGCCAGCAGTCAACGAGGACAGGGCCAAAGTTTAAATTCACCCCTCCACTTT.

The sample holds one count of this clone. Given a much more abundant clone one base away, this may be a read error. The chain couples TRBV4-2 to TRBJ1-1; D perhaps matches TRBD1 (6 bases). Germline V gene lookup returns CDR1 LGHNA and CDR2 YNFKEQ. This CDR3 region has 13 residues. Trimming left V 3 bases short and J 1 base short, with 6 bases between. Here the CDR3 reads CASSQTGNTEAFF. The CDR3 DNA sequence: TGTGCCAGCAGCCAGACAGGGAACACTGAAGCTTTCTTT.

The V call is TRBV19, the J call TRBJ2-2, with D maybe TRBD1 (6 bases). CDR3 length equals 15 residues. CDR1 and CDR2 (germline): LNHDA, SQIVND (reference sequence). Trimming stripped 7 bases from V and 6 bases from J, with 18 bases between. The CDR3 is CASMNFLQGSGELFF. The CDR3 coding sequence is TGTGCCAGTATGAATTTCCTTCAGGGGTCCGGGGAGCTGTTTTTT.

J is TRBJ2-1 and V is TRBV7-8; 7 nucleotides agree with TRBD2. Trimming removed 5 bases from V and 8 bases from J; junction bases left unmatched: 12. Germline assignment: CDR1 SGHVS and CDR2 FQNEAQ. This CDR3 has 15 amino acids. As DNA, the CDR3 is TGTGCCAGCAGCGATGAGCGGGGCTCGGGTGATGAGCAGTTCTTC. Translation gives CASSDERGSGDEQFF.